The 27 T cell receptor beta chains presented below share a single source sample, sequenced in a study of cytomegalovirus exposure and HLA in healthy donors. The primer mix had 60 Vbeta and 13 Jbeta primers. Using immunoSEQ multiplex PCR, the repertoire was profiled, and TCRdb retains in-frame clones only, with some absent. The sample has about 200,000 clones; 60% to 80% are singletons. Input material: PBMCs. These receptors originate from a man younger than 35 in good health and CMV-seronegative.

The V gene is TRBV27, the J gene TRBJ2-2, with 13 nucleotides matching TRBD2. The CDR3 spans 15 residues. Per germline, CDR1 MNHEY and CDR2 SMNVEV (reference sequence). V lost 6 bases to trimming and J lost 8 bases; unmatched junction nucleotides: 6. For the CDR3, the DNA is TGTGCCAGCAGCCTAGGACTAGCGGGAGTAGGGGAGCTGTTTTTT. The encoded protein is CASSLGLAGVGELFF.

The gene calls are TRBV5-1 and TRBJ2-6; 9 bases line up with TRBD1. The V gene's germline CDR1 is SGHRS and CDR2 YFSETQ. With 0 bases clipped from V and 0 bases from J, the junction kept 1 base outside the gene matches. The CDR3 is 17 residues long. DNA for the CDR3: TGCGCCAGCAGCTTGGACAGGGGGCTCTCTGGGGCCAACGTCCTGACTTTC. This translates into CASSLDRGLSGANVLTF.

The chain employs TRBV5-4 and TRBJ1-1; 9 bases match TRBD1. J was trimmed by 5 bases and V by 4 bases; bases with no gene match: 12. The germline V gene encodes CDR1 SGHNT and CDR2 YYREEE (reference sequence). The CDR3 spans 16 residues. The CDR3 loop reads CASSHPRQGVKTEAFF. The DNA for the CDR3 is TGTGCCAGCAGCCACCCCCGACAGGGGGTTAAGACTGAAGCTTTCTTT.

This clone was detected once. Here the CDR3 reads CAIWTIGPYTEAFF. The CDR3 nucleotides are TGTGCCATCTGGACTATCGGCCCGTACACTGAAGCTTTCTTT. The chain carries TRBV21-1 and TRBJ1-1. TRBV21-1 has pseudogene status. CDR3 length: 14 residues.

The chain links TRBV6-5 to TRBJ2-7, with 10 bases identical to TRBD1. Germline assignment: CDR1 MNHEY and CDR2 SVGAGI. The CDR3 has 14 residues. V lost 5 bases and J lost 9; bases outside the gene matches: 10. The CDR3 DNA reads as TGTGCCAGCAGTCATCCTCAAGGGACAGGGGTGCAGTACTTC. Protein product: CASSHPQGTGVQYF.

This sequence joins TRBV6-5 and TRBJ1-2, with 9 nucleotides matching TRBD1. The CDR3 totals 14 residues. The trim removed 6 bases at V and 2 bases at J, leaving 4 bases unmatched. CDR1 is MNHEY and CDR2 is SVGAGI in the germline V gene. The CDR3 protein is CASRKQGANYGYTF. The CDR3 DNA sequence: TGTGCCAGCAGGAAACAGGGGGCGAACTATGGCTACACCTTC.

This clone was observed a few times. The genes are TRBV5-1 and TRBJ2-7; 7 bases are shared with TRBD1. The CDR3 has 14 amino acids. J lost 0 bases, V lost 4 bases, and 4 bases had no gene match. The V gene's germline CDR1 is SGHRS and CDR2 YFSETQ. CDR3 sequence (DNA): TGCGCCAGCAGCAGGGACAGTGCCTCCTACGAGCAGTACTTC. This translates into CASSRDSASYEQYF. The full variable domain, in which reference TRBV5-1 and TRBJ2-7 provide the parts outside the CDR3, is KAGVTQTPRYLIKTRGQQVTLSCSPISGHRSVSWYQQTPGQGLQFLFEYFSETQRNKGNFPGRFSGRQFSNSRSEMNVSTLELGDSALYLCASSRDSASYEQYFGPGTRLTVT.

The rearrangement joins TRBV15 to TRBJ1-1, with a possible D match to TRBD1 (5 bases). Germline assignment: CDR1 LNHNV and CDR2 YYDKDF (reference sequence). The CDR3 has 14 residues. Trimming pared 8 bases from V and 1 base from J, leaving 14 bases between. This CDR3 reads CATRRGGGNTEAFF. The CDR3 DNA sequence: TGTGCCACCCGCCGCGGGGGTGGGAACACTGAAGCTTTCTTT.

This clone showed up just once. V usage is TRBV7-2 and J usage is TRBJ2-5; 8 nucleotides match TRBD1. Germline CDR1 and CDR2: SGHTA and FQGNSA. J was trimmed by 4 bases and V by 3 bases; bases with no gene match: 4. CDR3 length: 14 amino acids. This chain's CDR3 is CASSFGTGTETQYF. CDR3 sequence (DNA): TGTGCCAGCAGCTTTGGGACAGGCACAGAGACCCAGTACTTC.

This chain joins TRBV7-2 and TRBJ2-7; D call uncertain. The CDR3 runs to 13 residues. V was trimmed by 0 bases and J by 3 bases, leaving 6 bases between them. CDR1 is SGHTA, CDR2 FQGNSA, per germline. The CDR3 protein is CASSLAFFYEQYF. Written as DNA, the CDR3 is TGTGCCAGCAGCTTAGCTTTCTTCTACGAGCAGTACTTC. Based on the CDR3 plus reference TRBV7-2 and TRBJ2-7, the full variable domain is GAGVSQSPSNKVTEKGKDVELRCDPISGHTALYWYRQSLGQGLEFLIYFQGNSAPDKSGLPSDRFSAERTGGSVSTLTIQRTQQEDSAVYLCASSLAFFYEQYFGPGTRLTVT.

This chain uses TRBV30 with TRBJ2-7; D is unresolved. The V gene's germline CDR1 is GTSNPN and CDR2 SVGIG (reference sequence). Trimming took off 0 bases at V and 6 bases at J, with 9 bases between the two ends. The CDR3 extends over 12 amino acids. In nucleotides, the CDR3 is TGTGCCTGGAGTGTAGATCCGGTCGAGCAGTACTTC. Its protein is CAWSVDPVEQYF.

The V gene is TRBV29-1, the J gene TRBJ2-2; a possible D gene is TRBD2 (6 bases). The CDR3 contains 14 residues. Germline CDR1 SQVTM, CDR2 ANQGSEA. V was shortened by 3 bases and J by 4 bases, with 12 bases between the two germline ends. The CDR3 here is CSVEAGGGTGELFF. DNA of the CDR3: TGCAGCGTTGAGGCCGGGGGTGGCACCGGGGAGCTGTTTTTT.

V usage is TRBV6-5 and J usage is TRBJ1-1; perhaps TRBD1 as D (6 bases). With 2 bases removed from V and 8 bases from J, the gap between germline ends came to 21 bases. Germline CDR1 and CDR2: MNHEY and SVGAGI. The CDR3 has 16 residues. The CDR3 coding sequence is TGTGCCAGCAGTTACCTTTCCACAGGGACGGTTAGGGAAGCTTTCTTT. Amino acids: CASSYLSTGTVREAFF.

This clone was counted a few times. V and J are TRBV28 and TRBJ2-5; 8 bases are shared with TRBD2. The junction had 2 bases not matched to a gene; V was cut back by 6 bases and J by 5 bases. The CDR3 loop spans 12 amino acids. Germline loops: CDR1 MDHEN, CDR2 SYDVKM. CDR3 DNA sequence: TGTGCCAGCAGCCGCGGGGGGGAGACCCAGTACTTC. Its translation: CASSRGGETQYF.

The chain carries TRBV5-6 and TRBJ2-1; 9 nucleotides align to TRBD1. V was pared by 1 base and J by 5 bases, with 4 bases of the junction left unmatched. Germline V CDR1 and CDR2: SGHDT, YYEEEE. This CDR3 spans 15 amino acids. The CDR3 DNA is TGTGCCAGCAGCTTGCGGGACAGGGCCAACAATGAGCAGTTCTTC. This translates into CASSLRDRANNEQFF.

A few counts support this clone. The V call is TRBV28, the J call TRBJ1-5; TRBD1 matches at 8 bases. This CDR3 has 18 residues. The trim removed 3 bases at V and 3 bases at J, leaving 13 bases unmatched. Germline loops: CDR1 MDHEN, CDR2 SYDVKM. The CDR3 is CASSLLGRGRKDNQPQHF. CDR3 in DNA: TGTGCCAGCAGTTTGCTCGGCAGGGGGCGGAAGGACAATCAGCCCCAGCATTTT. Variable domain in full (rest from reference TRBV28 and TRBJ1-5): DVKVTQSSRYLVKRTGEKVFLECVQDMDHENMFWYRQDPGLGLRLIYFSYDVKMKEKGDIPEGYSVSREKKERFSLILESASTNQTSMYLCASSLLGRGRKDNQPQHFGDGTRLSIL.

The V gene is TRBV11-3, the J gene TRBJ1-2; no firm D call. V lost 5 bases to trimming and J lost 5 bases, with 12 bases between them. The CDR3 covers 13 residues. Germline assignment: CDR1 SGHNT and CDR2 YENEEA. The CDR3 nucleotides read TGTGCCAGCAGCCCCGGGTCGGTGTATGGCTACACCTTC. The encoded protein is CASSPGSVYGYTF.

The chain carries TRBV29-1 and TRBJ1-1; no definite D call. This CDR3 region has 12 residues. Germline V gene sequence: CDR1 SQVTM, CDR2 ANQGSEA. Trimming left V 4 bases short and J 1 base short, with 7 bases between. In DNA form, the CDR3 reads TGCAGCGTTGCCGGGAGGAACACTGAAGCTTTCTTT. It specifies CSVAGRNTEAFF.

This rearrangement joins TRBV7-2 to TRBJ2-7; 11 bases map to TRBD2. Germline loops: CDR1 SGHTA, CDR2 FQGNSA. The trim removed 1 base at V and 4 bases at J, leaving 6 bases unmatched. This CDR3 has 16 residues. CDR3: CASSLDSGGVWYEQYF. The CDR3 nucleotides are TGTGCCAGCAGCTTAGATAGCGGGGGGGTTTGGTACGAGCAGTACTTC.

This chain joins TRBV5-4 and TRBJ2-7; TRBD1 aligns across 7 bases. CDR1 is SGHNT and CDR2 is YYREEE in the germline V gene (reference sequence). The CDR3 contains 13 residues. V dropped 0 bases and J dropped 7; count of bases not matched to a gene: 4. The CDR3 bases are TGTGCCAGCAGCTTGGGACAGGGCGGGGAGCAGTACTTC. Protein: CASSLGQGGEQYF.

The rearrangement joins TRBV30 to TRBJ2-5; 10 bases align to TRBD1. CDR1 and CDR2 (germline): GTSNPN, SVGIG (reference sequence). The CDR3 is 15 amino acids. With 0 bases clipped from V and 5 bases from J, the junction kept 6 bases outside the gene matches. CDR3 coding DNA: TGTGCCTGGAGTGTGGGGACAGGGGCCTTCGAGACCCAGTACTTC. This translates into CAWSVGTGAFETQYF.

The chain uses TRBV19 and TRBJ1-5; 8 bases are shared with TRBD1. This CDR3 contains 16 residues. The trim removed 5 bases at V and 1 base at J, leaving 7 bases unmatched. Per germline, CDR1 LNHDA and CDR2 SQIVND (reference sequence). For the CDR3, the DNA is TGTGCCAGTAGTGTTGACAGGGGCTCGAGCAATCAGCCCCAGCATTTT. Its protein product is CASSVDRGSSNQPQHF.

The chain couples TRBV6-6 to TRBJ2-7; TRBD1 agrees at 8 bases. The J segment lost 6 bases and the V segment lost 5 bases, leaving 0 bases of the junction unmatched. Germline V lookup: CDR1 MNHNY, CDR2 SVGAGI (reference sequence). The CDR3 spans 11 residues. This CDR3 is CASSQGAEQYF. In nucleotides, the CDR3 is TGTGCCAGCAGTCAGGGGGCCGAGCAGTACTTC.

The chain is built from TRBV4-2 and TRBJ2-1, with TRBD2 identical over 8 bases. The length of the CDR3 is 17 residues. Trimming at V came to 5 bases and at J to 5 bases, leaving 14 bases not matched to a gene. The germline CDR1 and CDR2 sequences are LGHNA and YNFKEQ. The CDR3 DNA reads TGTGCCAGCAGCAGGGCCTCCGGGACTAGAGACGACAATGAGCAGTTCTTC. Its protein is CASSRASGTRDDNEQFF.

In its sample, this clone was seen a few times. V and J are TRBV27 and TRBJ2-3; 14 bases agree with TRBD2. The V gene end was trimmed by 4 bases and the J gene end by 1 base; junction bases not matched to a gene: 4. This CDR3 spans 17 amino acids. The V gene's germline CDR1 is MNHEY and CDR2 SMNVEV (reference sequence). The chain's CDR3 is CASSSATSGRGTDTQYF. The CDR3 DNA is TGTGCCAGCAGTTCCGCGACTAGCGGGAGGGGCACAGATACGCAGTATTTT.

The chain combines TRBV19 with TRBJ2-1; 9 bases agree with TRBD2. From germline, CDR1 is LNHDA and CDR2 SQIVND (reference sequence). The CDR3 loop spans 16 amino acids. Losses at the gene ends were 1 base for V and 4 bases for J; bases not matched to a gene: 5. The CDR3 loop reads CASSIGLAEYYNEQFF. CDR3 nucleotides: TGTGCCAGTAGTATAGGACTAGCGGAATATTACAATGAGCAGTTCTTC.

This clone was detected a few times. This rearrangement joins TRBV6-6 to TRBJ2-7, with a weak D call TRBD2 (5 bases). Germline CDR1 MNHNY, CDR2 SVGAGI (reference sequence). The CDR3 covers 14 residues. V was clipped by 2 bases and J by 3 bases, with 11 bases between them. The CDR3 sequence: CASSYEASFYEQYF. The CDR3 coding sequence is TGTGCCAGCAGTTACGAGGCTAGCTTCTACGAGCAGTACTTC.